What follows is one T cell receptor (beta chain) and its context. Its antigen is still unknown. Looked up from germline, CDR1 is KGHSH and CDR2 is LQKENI. The CDR3 is 16 amino acids. Trimming removed 2 bases at V and 1 base at J, with 12 bases between. The data were obtained in a study of molecular identifiers for immune sequencing clone quantification. One entry per CDR3 protein, called by TCRdb with MiXCR from the PCR reads. The repertoire consists of around 300,000 distinct CDR3 sequences, with roughly a quarter occurring once and the leading ten covering about 0.7%. Study-wide results and limits: Should identical TCR molecules share a barcode, the sizes of highly expanded clones could be underestimated.

The sequence was obtained from a human donor in good health. Some libraries in this study had Jurkat cell RNA spiked in. The V gene is TRBV18, the J gene TRBJ1-5; D remains unclear. The specimen sequenced was naive CD8+ T cells from blood, with Jurkat cell RNA spiked in. Subset noted: FACS-sorted CD8+CD4-CCR7+CD45RA+ naive T cells. CDR3 in DNA: TGTGCCAGCTCACCATCCGGGCCGGGAAGCAATCAGCCCCAGCATTTT. Its translation: CASSPSGPGSNQPQHF.